This TCR beta chain derives from a study of graft-versus-host responses after intestinal transplantation. Study in general: Among the recipients, all got anti-thymocyte globulin induction and then tacrolimus and steroids for about 3 years.

Points from the study as a whole: Early declines in HvG clones that occurred post-transplant were associated with peak circulating GvH clone levels. Allograft clonal ratios (graft-versus-host to host-versus-graft) were high in patients who had graft-donor T cell macrochimerism. GvH clonotypes were identified within recipient marrow, with a subset emerging first in ileum or blood.

Comment on this clone: Antigen unknown.

Processed graft tissue released its intraepithelial and lamina propria lymphocytes. V was clipped by 0 bases and J by 3 bases; unmatched bases: 8. The CDR3 sequence is 16 residues long. CDR1 and CDR2 from the germline V gene are LNHNV and YYDKDF (reference sequence). Clones were read by immunoSEQ multiplex PCR, and TCRdb kept only the in-frame ones, dropping some. The table shows more than 50,000 clones, with 89% occurring only once. Sequenced material: ileum tissue, taken less than 400 days after transplant. The gene calls are TRBV15 and TRBJ2-7; TRBD1 aligns across 7 bases. The clonotype originates from a human patient who received an intestinal transplant, so some T cells may come from the graft donor. CDR3 in amino acids: CATSRDRGPRNYEQYF. DNA for the CDR3: TGTGCCACCAGCAGAGATAGGGGGCCCAGGAACTACGAGCAGTACTTC.